Presented here are 4 T cell receptor beta chains from one specimen sequenced in a study of T cell repertoires in cytomegalovirus infection. TCRdb processed the reads anew with MiXCR; each CDR3 protein has one entry. This table has 250,000 to 300,000 distinct CDR3 sequences, 20% to 25% appearing once. These receptors have no known antigen. The sample here was cultured PBMCs, taken from culture after CMV antigen stimulation. The receptors come from a human donor in good health (CMV status not recorded). Some clones in this sample may be carry-over from other donors' samples.

The chain uses TRBV6-2 or TRBV6-3 and TRBJ1-1; TRBD1 is a possible D gene (5 bases). V was clipped by 4 bases and J by 0 bases, with 15 bases between them. Germline lookup yields CDR1 MNHEY and CDR2 SVGEGT. This CDR3 spans 16 amino acids. CDR3 in amino acids: CASSSKRGLVNTEAFF. As DNA, the CDR3 is TGTGCCAGCAGTTCGAAACGGGGACTGGTGAACACTGAAGCTTTCTTT.

The chain couples TRBV11-3 to TRBJ1-2; D not certain. CDR1 and CDR2 from the germline V gene are SGHNT and YENEEA. Trimming removed 2 bases from V and 1 base from J, with 14 bases in between. CDR3 length: 16 amino acids. The CDR3 here is CASSLSPSGFNYGYTF. For the CDR3, the DNA is TGTGCCAGCAGCTTATCCCCTTCGGGATTTAACTATGGCTACACCTTC. The full variable domain, with the rest looked up from reference TRBV11-3 and TRBJ1-2, is EAGVVQSPRYKIIEKKQPVAFWCNPISGHNTLYWYLQNLGQGPELLIRYENEEAVDDSQLPKDRFSAERLKGVDSTLKIQPAELGDSAVYLCASSLSPSGFNYGYTFGSGTRLTVV.

The J gene is TRBJ1-1, the V gene TRBV12-3 or TRBV12-4, with unresolved D. The CDR3 runs 12 residues. V dropped 4 bases and J dropped 4 bases, with 7 bases sitting between them. In nucleotides, the CDR3 is TGTGCCAGCAGTTCCCAACTCACTGAAGCTTTCTTT. Translating it yields CASSSQLTEAFF.

The sample holds one count of this clonotype. One end of the junction fails to match germline, which may point to a read error. The V gene is TRBV5-1, the J gene TRBJ2-1, with 8 nucleotides matching TRBD2. This CDR3 has 16 residues. The V gene's germline CDR1 is SGHRS and CDR2 YFSETQ. DNA for the CDR3: TGCGCCAGCAGCCTCCGGGGGGGGTGGGACTACAATGAGCGGTTCTTC. This codes for CASSLRGGWDYNERFF.